The clone carrying this TCR beta chain was observed once. This sample stems from a study of blood T cell repertoires in COVID-19. In the study overall: Samples of COVID-19 (acute and convalescent) were obtained from the United States, Italy and Spain. PBMCs, B-cell-depleted T cells, or T cells provided the cDNA or gDNA that made up the material.

Original methodology: Estimated nucleated cell counts came from reference gene primer amplification. Libraries were prepared by immunoSEQ multiplex PCR; TCRdb keeps only in-frame clonotypes and omits some of them. The DNA gave D and trimming, while V, J and clone size come from that table. The profile covers under 170,000 clones, with 87% appearing a single time and about 4% taken by the ten largest. Sequencing was performed on peripheral blood. The TCR sequence derives from a woman in her sixties or seventies with active or convalescent COVID-19.

CDR3 loop: CASSLAQGGSKLFF. The DNA of the CDR3 is TGTGCCAGCAGCTTAGCGCAGGGAGGGTCAAAACTGTTTTTT. The rearrangement uses TRBV7-9 and TRBJ1-4; D possibly corresponds to TRBD1 (5 bases). The ends were cut back, 0 bases at V and 10 bases at J, with 12 bases in the middle. Germline lookup yields CDR1 SEHNR and CDR2 FQNEAQ (reference sequence). This CDR3 contains 14 residues.